This TCR beta chain was documented in a study of neurological immune-mediated disorders. This clonotype was picked up many times. TCRdb re-called the 5' RACE reads with MiXCR, one entry per CDR3 protein. The sample has about 82,000 distinct CDR3 sequences, 2.6% seen once. This clonotype was obtained from a young woman with multiple sclerosis. Source material: PBMCs.

The CDR3 nucleotides are TGTGCCAGTAGTGCCTGGATGACAGCGAGTGGAGGAGAGACCCAGTACTTC. This encodes CASSAWMTASGGETQYF. This sequence joins TRBV19 and TRBJ2-5; D is possibly TRBD1 or TRBD2 (5 bases each). Per the germline V gene, CDR1 is LNHDA and CDR2 is SQIVND (reference sequence). This CDR3 region has 17 residues. Trimming removed 5 bases at V and 4 bases at J, with 23 bases between.